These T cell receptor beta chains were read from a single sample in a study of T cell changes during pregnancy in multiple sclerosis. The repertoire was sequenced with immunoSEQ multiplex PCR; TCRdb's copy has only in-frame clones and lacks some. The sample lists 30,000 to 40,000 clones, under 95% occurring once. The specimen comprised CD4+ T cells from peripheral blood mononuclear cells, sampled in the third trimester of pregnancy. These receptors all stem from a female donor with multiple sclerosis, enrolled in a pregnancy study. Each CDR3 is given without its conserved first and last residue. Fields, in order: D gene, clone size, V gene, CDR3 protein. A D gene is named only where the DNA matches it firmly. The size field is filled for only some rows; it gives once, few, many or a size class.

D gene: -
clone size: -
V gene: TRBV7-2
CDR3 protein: ASTLSVAYNQPQH

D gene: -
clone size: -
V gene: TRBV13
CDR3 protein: ASSRENYGYT

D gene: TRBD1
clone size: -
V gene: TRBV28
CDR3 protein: ASSLYTGGNQPQH

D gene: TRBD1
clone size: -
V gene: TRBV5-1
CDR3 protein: ASSTGQGQSSYEQY

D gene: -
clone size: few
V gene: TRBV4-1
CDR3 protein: ASSQEAVMNTEAF

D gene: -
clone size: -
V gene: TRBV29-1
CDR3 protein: SVREQETSYEQY

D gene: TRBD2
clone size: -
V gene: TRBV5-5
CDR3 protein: ASSSGTSGRHNEQF

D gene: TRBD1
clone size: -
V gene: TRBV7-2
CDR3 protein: ASSLGTGRSGNTIY

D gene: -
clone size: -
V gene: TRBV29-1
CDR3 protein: SVLQGRMDPGELF

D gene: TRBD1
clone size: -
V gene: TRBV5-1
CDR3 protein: ASRQGEEGYGYT

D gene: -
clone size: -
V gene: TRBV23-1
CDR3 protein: ARDLPGQGETQY

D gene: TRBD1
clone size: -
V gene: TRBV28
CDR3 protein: ASSSPGQDYFSQPQH

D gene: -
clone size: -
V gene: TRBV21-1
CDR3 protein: ASSPGTGWCEQY

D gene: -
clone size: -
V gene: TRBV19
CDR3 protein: ASSSPWRRLSNGYT

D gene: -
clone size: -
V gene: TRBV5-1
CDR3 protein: ASSLSDYTEAF

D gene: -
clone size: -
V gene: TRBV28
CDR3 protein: ASSSLYEQY

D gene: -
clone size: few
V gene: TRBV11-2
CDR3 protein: ASSPRRVRLNTGELF

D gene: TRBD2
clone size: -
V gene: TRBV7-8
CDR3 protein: ASSPRGSGRVASYNEQF

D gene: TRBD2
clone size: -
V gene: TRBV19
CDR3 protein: ASTSGSGGTYEQY

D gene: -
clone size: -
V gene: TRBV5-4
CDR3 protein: ASSFRVAYGYT

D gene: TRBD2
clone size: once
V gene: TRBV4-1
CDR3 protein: ASSQDLGLGYNEQF

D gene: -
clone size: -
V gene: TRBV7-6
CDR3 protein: ASSPVAANTGELF

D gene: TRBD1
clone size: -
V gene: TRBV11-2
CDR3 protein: ASSLMPQGASEQY

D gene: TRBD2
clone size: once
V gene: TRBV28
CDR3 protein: ASSLNEGLRSHNEQF

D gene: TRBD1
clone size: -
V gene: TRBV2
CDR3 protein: ASSSGTGTNGYT

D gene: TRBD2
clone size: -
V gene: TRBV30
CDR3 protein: AFQQGTSGGNEQF

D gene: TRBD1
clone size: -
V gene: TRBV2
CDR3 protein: ASSYTGTGRSTDTQY

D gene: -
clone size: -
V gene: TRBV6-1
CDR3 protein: ASTRDTRNNQPQH

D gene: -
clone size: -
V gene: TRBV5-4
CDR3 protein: ASSLDSNEQF

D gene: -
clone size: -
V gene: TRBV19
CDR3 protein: ASSTHRADYT

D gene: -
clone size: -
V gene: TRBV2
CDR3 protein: ASTSTGVKTQY

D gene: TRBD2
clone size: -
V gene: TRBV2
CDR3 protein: ASSPSGGGAGELF

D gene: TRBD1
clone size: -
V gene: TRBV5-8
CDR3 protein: ASLGDRVGNEQF

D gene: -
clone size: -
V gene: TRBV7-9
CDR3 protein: ASSLATGAYEQY

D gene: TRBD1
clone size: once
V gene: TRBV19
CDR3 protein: ASSQQGAGTEAF

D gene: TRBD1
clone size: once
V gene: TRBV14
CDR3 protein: ASSAPGQGFREQY

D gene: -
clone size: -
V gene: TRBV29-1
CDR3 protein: SVGGGMRETQY

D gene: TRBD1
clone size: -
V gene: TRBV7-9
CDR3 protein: ASSLGTVLQETQY

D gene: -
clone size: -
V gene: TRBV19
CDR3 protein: ANALLAKNIQY

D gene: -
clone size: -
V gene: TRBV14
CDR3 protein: ASSRGTFNEQF

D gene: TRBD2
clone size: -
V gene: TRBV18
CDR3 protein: ASSPGSGRAPDTQY

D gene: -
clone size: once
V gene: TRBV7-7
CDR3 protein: ASSLASSSYNEQF

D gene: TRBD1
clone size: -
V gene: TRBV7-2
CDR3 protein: ASSFAGTGLWETQY

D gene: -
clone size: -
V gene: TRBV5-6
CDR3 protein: ASSLTGGEPYNEQF

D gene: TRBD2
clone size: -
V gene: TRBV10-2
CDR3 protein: ASGTGTSGSSQY

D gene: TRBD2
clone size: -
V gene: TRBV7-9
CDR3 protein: ASPLKGLGGLAGVNEQF

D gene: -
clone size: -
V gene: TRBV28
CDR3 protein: ASSFAFGVPGGGGGNTIY

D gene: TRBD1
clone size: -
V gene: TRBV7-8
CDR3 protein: ASSSGQGGRSEQY

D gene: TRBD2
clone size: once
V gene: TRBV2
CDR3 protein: ASSRTSGTGWADTQY

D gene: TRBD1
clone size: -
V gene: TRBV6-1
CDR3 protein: ASRPNRGRTGELF

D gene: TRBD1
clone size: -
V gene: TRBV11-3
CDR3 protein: ASSPRDSHTDTQY

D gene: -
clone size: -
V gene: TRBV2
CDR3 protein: ASSENSPYGYT

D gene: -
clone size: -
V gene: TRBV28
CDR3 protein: ASSSRIRGWNEQF

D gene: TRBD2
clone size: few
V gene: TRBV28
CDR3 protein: ASSTGLAGGYEQY

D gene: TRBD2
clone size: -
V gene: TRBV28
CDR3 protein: ASSRLAGTYEQY

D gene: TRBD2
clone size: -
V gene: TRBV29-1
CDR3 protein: SVAWTSGSPETQY

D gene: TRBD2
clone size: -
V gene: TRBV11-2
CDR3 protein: ASSLDHRSGGRTDTQY

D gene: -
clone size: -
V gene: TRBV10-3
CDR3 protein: AISGQLSGANVLT